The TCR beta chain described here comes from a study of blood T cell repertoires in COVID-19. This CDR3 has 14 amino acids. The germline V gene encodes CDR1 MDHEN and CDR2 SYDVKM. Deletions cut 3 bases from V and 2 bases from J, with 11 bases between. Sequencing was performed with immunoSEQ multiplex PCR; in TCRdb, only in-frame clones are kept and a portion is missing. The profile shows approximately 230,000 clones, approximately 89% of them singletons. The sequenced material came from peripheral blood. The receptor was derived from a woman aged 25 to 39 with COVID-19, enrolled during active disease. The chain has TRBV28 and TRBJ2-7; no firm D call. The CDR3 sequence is CASSFMFGAYEQYF. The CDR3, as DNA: TGTGCCAGCAGTTTCATGTTCGGAGCCTACGAGCAGTACTTC.